This T cell receptor beta chain came from a study of OX40 agonist ivuxolimab in advanced cancers. Across the whole study: With a range of roughly 20 to 80, age averaged approximately 55 years, and around 80% were male. Study-level points and caveats: The mean number of expanded clones was higher in CD8+ T cells than in CD4+. Certain nonresponders additionally had low normalized T-cell clonal expansion.

This CDR3 is 15 amino acids long. V lost 4 bases to trimming and J lost 0 bases, with 10 bases between them. Germline V gene sequence: CDR1 LGHNA, CDR2 YNFKEQ. This clone appeared a single time. Antigen: not known. The protocol was immunoSEQ multiplex PCR, while the TCRdb copy is restricted to in-frame clones and leaves out a portion. In the table there are approximately 74,000 clones, approximately 90% of which are singletons. The sequences come from CD4+ or CD8+ T cells sorted from blood, collected in a trial of the OX40 agonist ivuxolimab. This TCR was recovered from an adult with an advanced solid tumor such as melanoma, head and neck, liver or kidney cancer. The V call is TRBV4-2, the J call TRBJ1-3, with D possibly matching TRBD1 (5 bases). The CDR3 sequence is CASSRAGSSGNTIYF. Here the CDR3 DNA reads TGTGCCAGCAGCCGCGCAGGGAGCTCTGGAAACACCATATATTTT.